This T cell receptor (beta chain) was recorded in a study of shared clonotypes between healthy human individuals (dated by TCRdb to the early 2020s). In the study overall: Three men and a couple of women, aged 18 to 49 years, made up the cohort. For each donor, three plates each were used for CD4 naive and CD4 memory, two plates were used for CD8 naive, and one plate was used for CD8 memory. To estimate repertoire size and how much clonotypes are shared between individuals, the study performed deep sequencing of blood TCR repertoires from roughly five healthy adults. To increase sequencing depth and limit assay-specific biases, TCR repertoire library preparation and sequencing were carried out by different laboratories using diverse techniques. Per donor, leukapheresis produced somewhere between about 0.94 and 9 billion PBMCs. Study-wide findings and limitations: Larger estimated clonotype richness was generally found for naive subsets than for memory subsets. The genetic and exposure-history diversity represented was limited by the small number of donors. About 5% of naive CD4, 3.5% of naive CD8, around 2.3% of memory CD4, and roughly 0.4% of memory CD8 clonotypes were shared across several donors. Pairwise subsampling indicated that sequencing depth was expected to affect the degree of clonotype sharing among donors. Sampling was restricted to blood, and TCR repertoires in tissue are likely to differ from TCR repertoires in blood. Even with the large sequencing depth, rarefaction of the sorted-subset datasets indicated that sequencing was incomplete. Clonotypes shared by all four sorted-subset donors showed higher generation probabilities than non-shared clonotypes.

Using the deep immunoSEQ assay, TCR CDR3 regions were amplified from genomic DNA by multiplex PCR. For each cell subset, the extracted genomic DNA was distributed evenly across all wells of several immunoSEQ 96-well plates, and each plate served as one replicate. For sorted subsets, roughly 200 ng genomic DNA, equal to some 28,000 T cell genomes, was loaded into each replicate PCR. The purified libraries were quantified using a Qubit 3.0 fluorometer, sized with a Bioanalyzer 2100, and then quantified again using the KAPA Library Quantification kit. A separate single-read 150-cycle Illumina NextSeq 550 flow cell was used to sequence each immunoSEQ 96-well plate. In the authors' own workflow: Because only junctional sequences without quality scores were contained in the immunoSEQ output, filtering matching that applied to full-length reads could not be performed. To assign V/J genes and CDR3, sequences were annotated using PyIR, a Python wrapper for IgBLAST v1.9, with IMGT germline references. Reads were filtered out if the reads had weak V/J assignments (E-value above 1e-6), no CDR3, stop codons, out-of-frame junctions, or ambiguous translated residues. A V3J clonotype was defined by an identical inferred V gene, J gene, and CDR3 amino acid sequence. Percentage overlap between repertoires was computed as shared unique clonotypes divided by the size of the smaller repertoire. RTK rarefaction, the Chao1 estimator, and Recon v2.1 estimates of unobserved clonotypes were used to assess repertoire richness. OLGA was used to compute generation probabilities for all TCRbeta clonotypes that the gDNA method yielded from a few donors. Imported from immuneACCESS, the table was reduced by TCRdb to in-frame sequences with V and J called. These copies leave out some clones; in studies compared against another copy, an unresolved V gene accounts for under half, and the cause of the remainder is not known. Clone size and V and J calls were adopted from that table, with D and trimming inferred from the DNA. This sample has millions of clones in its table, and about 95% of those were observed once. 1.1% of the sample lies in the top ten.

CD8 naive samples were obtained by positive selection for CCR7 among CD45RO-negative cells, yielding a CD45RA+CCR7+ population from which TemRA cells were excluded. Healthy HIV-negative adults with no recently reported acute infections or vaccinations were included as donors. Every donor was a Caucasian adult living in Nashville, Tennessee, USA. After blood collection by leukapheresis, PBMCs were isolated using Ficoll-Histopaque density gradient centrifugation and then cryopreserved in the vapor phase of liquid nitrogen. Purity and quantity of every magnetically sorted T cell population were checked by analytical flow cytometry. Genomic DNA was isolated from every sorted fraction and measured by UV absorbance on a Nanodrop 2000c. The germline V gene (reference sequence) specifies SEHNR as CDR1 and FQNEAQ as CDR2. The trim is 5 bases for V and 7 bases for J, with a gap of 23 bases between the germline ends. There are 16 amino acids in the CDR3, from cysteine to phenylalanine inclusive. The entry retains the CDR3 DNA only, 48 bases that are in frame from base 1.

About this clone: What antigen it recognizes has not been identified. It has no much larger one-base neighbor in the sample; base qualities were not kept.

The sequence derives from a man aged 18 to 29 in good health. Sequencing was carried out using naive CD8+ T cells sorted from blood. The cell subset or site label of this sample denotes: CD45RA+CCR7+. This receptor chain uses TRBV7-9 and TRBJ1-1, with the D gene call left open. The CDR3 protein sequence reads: CASSPLYGRSGLEAFF. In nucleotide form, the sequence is TGTGCCAGCAGCCCACTCTACGGGAGAAGTGGCCTTGAAGCTTTCTTT.